This T cell receptor beta chain originates from a study of blood T cell repertoires in COVID-19. Seattle's cohort entered during active infection and was followed longitudinally. Original analysis: Cell counts per sample came from amplifying reference gene primers. Method: immunoSEQ multiplex PCR; TCRdb's copy keeps in-frame clones and lacks some. V, J and clone size were drawn from that table, and D and trimming were deduced from the DNA. Among approximately 300,000 clones listed, around 90% were seen once. The source material was peripheral blood. This sequence was found in a woman aged 45-65 years with COVID-19, enrolled during active disease.

The CDR3 coding sequence is TGTGCCAGTAGCAAGTCATGGGGGGACACTGAAGCTTTCTTT. It is translated as CASSKSWGDTEAFF. The chain carries TRBV19 and TRBJ1-1; possibly TRBD1 for D (5 bases). CDR1 is LNHDA and CDR2 is SQIVND in the germline V gene (reference sequence). V shed 6 bases and J shed 3 bases, with 14 bases lying between them. CDR3 length equals 14 residues.